This note documents a single T cell receptor (beta chain) sequence. Antigen unknown. The sample is drawn from a study of CD8 T cells in ankylosing spondylitis. Whole-study results and caveats: A motif of eight highly homologous TCR beta variants was seen as apparently characteristic of ankylosing spondylitis blood.

It was by quantitative 5'-RACE with molecular barcodes that TCR beta libraries were made. TCRdb fed the 5' RACE reads into MiXCR, producing one record per CDR3 protein. Of approximately 100,000 distinct CDR3 sequences listed, nearly 25% were seen once; the top ten hold 10% to 15%. The V gene end was trimmed by 5 bases and the J gene end by 7 bases; junction bases not matched to a gene: 5. The CDR3 consists of 14 residues. Germline V gene data show CDR1 as SGHTA and CDR2 as FQGNSA. The receptor was isolated from a male donor with ankylosing spondylitis. This chain links TRBV7-2 with TRBJ1-6, with 7 nucleotides matching TRBD1. The sequenced sample consisted of synovial fluid, either unsorted or a sorted T cell fraction (not recorded which). In DNA, the CDR3 is TGTGCCAGCAGCCTGGGACAGCGGAATTCACCCCTCCACTTT. Its protein product is CASSLGQRNSPLHF.